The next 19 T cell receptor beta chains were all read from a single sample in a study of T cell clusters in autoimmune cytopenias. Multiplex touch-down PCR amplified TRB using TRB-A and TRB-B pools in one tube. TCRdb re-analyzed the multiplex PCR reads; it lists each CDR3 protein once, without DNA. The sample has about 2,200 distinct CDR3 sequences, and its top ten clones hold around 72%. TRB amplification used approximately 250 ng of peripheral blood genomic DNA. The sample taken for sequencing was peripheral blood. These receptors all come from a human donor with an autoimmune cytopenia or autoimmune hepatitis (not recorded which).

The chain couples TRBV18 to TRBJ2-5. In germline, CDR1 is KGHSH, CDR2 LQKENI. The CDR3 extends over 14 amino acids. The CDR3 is CASSPRWTQETQYF.

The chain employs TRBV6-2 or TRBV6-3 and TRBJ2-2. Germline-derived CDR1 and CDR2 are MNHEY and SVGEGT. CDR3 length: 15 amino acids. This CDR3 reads CASRTGSPYTGELFF.

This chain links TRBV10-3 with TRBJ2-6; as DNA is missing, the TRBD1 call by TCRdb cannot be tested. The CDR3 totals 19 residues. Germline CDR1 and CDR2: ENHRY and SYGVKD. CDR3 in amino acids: CAISDQKARAVSGANVLTF.

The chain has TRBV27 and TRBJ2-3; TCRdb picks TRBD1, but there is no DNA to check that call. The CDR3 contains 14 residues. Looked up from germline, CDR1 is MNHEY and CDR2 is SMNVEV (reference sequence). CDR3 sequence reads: CASSFYRETDTQYF.

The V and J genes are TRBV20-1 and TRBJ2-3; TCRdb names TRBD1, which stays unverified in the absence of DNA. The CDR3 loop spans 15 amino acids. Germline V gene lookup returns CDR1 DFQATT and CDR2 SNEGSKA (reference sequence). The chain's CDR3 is CSASRTGYSTDTQYF.

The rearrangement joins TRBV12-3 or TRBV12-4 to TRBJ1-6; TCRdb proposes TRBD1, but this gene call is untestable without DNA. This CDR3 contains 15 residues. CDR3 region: CASSERGGNNSPLHF.

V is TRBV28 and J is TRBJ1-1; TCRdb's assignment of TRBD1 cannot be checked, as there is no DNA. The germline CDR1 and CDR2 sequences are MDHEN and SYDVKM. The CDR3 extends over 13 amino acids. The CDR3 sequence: CASSLDRGGGAFF.

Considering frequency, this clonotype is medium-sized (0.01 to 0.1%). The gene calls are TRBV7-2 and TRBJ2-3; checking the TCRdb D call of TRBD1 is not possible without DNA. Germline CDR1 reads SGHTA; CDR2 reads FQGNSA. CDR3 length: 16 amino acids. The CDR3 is CASSLRTAFITDTQYF.

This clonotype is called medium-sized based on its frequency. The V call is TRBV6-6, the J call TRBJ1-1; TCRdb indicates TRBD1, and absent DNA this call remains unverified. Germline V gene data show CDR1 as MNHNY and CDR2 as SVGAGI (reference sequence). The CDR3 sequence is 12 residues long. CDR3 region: CASRTDRREAFF.

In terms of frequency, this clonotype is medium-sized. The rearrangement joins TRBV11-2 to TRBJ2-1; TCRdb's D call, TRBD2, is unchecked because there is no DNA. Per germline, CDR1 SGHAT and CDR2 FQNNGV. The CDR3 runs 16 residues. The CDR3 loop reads CASSSPGTSGSLEQFF.

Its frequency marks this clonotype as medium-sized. The CDR3 protein is CAWMTSGNTIYF. This chain links TRBV30 with TRBJ1-3. This CDR3 spans 12 amino acids. Per germline, CDR1 GTSNPN and CDR2 SVGIG (reference sequence).

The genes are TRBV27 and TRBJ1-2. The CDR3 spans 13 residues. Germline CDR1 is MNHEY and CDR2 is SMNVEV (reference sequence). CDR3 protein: CASRGGDLNGYTF.

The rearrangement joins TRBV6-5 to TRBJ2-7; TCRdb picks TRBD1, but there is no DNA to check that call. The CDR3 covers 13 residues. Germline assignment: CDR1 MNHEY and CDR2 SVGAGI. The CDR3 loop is CASSGQNSYEQYF.

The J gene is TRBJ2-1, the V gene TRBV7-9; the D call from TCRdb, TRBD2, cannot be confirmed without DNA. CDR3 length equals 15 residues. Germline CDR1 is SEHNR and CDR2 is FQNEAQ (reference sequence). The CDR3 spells CASSLLGEGTNEQFF.

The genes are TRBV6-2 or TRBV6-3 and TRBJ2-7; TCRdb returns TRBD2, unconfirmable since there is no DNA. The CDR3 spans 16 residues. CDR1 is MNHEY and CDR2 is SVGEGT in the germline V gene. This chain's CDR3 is CASSYSAGGPAYEQYF.

The CDR3 reads CASSYGGVGYTF. The J gene is TRBJ1-2, the V gene TRBV6-5; TCRdb picks TRBD1, but there is no DNA to check that call. Germline CDR1 is MNHEY and CDR2 is SVGAGI. The CDR3 has 12 amino acids.

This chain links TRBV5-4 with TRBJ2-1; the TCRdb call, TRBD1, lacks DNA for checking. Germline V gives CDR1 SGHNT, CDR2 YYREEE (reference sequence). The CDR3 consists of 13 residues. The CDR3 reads CASSLPGSYEQFF.

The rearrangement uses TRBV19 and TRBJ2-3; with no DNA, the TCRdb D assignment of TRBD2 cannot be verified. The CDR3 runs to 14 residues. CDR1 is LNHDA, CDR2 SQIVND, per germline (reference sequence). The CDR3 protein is CASSPPGVPDTQYF.

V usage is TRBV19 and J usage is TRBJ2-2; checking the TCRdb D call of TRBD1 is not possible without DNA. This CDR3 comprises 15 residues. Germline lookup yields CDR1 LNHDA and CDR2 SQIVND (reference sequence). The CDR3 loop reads CASRGSRAAAGELFF.